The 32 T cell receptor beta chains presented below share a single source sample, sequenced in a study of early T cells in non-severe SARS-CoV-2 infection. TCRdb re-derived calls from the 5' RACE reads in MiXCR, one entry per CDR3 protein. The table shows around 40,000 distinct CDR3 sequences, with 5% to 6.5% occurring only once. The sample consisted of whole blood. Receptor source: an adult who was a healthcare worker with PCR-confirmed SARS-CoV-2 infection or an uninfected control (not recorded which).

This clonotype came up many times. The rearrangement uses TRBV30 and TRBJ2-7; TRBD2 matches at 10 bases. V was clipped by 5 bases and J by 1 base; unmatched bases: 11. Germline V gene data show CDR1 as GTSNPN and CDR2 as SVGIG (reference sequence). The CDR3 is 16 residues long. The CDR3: CAWAASGRPLSYEQYF. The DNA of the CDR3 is TGTGCCTGGGCGGCTAGCGGGAGACCCCTATCCTACGAGCAGTACTTC. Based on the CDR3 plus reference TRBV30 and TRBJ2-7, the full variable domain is SQTIHQWPATLVQPVGSPLSLECTVEGTSNPNLYWYRQAAGRGLQLLFYSVGIGQISSEVPQNLSASRPQDRQFILSSKKLLLSDSGFYLCAWAASGRPLSYEQYFGPGTRLTVT.

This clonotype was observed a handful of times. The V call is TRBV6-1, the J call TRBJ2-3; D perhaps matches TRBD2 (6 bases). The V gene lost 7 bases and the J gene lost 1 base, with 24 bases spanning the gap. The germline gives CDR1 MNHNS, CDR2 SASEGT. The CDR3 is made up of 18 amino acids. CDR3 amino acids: CASTPRFRVGGGTDTQYF. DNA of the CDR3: TGTGCCAGCACACCGAGGTTCCGAGTCGGAGGGGGCACAGATACGCAGTATTTT.

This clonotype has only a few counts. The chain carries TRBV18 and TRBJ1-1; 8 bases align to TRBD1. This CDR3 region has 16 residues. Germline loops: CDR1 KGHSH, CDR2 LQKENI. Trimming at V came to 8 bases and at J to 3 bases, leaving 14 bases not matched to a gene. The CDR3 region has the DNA TGTGCCAGCGCACGGGAATTACAGGGGGGGTACACTGAAGCTTTCTTT. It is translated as CASARELQGGYTEAFF.

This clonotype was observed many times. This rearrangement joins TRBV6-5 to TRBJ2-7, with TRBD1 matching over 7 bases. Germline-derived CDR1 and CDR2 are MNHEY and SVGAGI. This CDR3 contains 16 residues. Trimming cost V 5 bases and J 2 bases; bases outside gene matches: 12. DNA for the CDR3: TGTGCCAGCAGTAGAGACACGGGGACAGCGGCCTACGAGCAGTACTTC. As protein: CASSRDTGTAAYEQYF.

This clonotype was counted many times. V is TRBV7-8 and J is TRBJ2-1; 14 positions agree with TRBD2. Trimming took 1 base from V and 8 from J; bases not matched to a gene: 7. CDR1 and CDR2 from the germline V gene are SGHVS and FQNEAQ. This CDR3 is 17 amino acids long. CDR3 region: CASSLGLGLAGAHEQFF. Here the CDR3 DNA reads TGTGCCAGCAGCTTAGGTCTGGGACTAGCGGGAGCACATGAGCAGTTCTTC.

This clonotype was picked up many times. The DNA of the CDR3 is TGCAGCGTTGATCTAAGACAGGGGGCGGTCACTGAAGCTTTCTTT. Encoded protein: CSVDLRQGAVTEAFF. V gene TRBV29-1 combines with J gene TRBJ1-1; the match to TRBD1 covers 10 bases. The trim removed 3 bases at V and 4 bases at J, leaving 8 bases unmatched. CDR3 size: 15 residues. CDR1 and CDR2 from the germline V gene are SQVTM and ANQGSEA.

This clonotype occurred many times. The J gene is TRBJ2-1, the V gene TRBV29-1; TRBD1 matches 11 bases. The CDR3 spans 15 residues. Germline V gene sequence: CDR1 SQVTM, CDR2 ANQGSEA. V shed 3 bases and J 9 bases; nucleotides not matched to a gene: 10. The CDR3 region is CSVEEDRGQFGEQFF. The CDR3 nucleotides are TGCAGCGTTGAGGAGGACAGGGGGCAGTTCGGTGAGCAGTTCTTC.

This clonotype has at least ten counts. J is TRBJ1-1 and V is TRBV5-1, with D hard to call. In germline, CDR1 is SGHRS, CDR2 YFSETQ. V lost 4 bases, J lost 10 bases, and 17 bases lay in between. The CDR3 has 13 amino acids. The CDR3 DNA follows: TGCGCCAGCAGCCCGGACGTCGCGGAGGGAGCTTTCTTT. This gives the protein CASSPDVAEGAFF.

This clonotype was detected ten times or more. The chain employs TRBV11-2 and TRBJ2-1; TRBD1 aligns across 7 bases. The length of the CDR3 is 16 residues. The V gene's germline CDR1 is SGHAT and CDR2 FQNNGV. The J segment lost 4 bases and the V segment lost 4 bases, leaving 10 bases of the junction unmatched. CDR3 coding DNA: TGTGCCAGCAGCTCCACCGGGACAGTCTCATACAATGAGCAGTTCTTC. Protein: CASSSTGTVSYNEQFF.

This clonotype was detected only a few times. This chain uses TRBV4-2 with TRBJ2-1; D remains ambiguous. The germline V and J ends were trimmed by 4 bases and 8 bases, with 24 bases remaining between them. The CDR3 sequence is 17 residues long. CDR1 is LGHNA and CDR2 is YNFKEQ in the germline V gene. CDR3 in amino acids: CASSRRGALRSADEQFF. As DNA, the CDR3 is TGTGCCAGCAGCCGACGAGGCGCCCTAAGGAGCGCGGATGAGCAGTTCTTC.

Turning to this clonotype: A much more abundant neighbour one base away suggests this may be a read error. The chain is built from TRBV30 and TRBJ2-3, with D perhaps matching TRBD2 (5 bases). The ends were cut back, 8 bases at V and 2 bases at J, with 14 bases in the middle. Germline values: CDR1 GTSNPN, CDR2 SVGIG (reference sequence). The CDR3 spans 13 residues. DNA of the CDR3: TGTGCCGGGTCTTTGGGAGTCACAGATACGCAGTATTTT. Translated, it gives CAGSLGVTDTQYF.

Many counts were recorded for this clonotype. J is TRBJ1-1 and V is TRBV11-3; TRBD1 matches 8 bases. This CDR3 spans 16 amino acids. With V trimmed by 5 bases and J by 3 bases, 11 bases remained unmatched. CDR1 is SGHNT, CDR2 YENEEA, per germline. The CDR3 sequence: CASSGGTGTVDTEAFF. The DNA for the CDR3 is TGTGCCAGCAGCGGGGGGACAGGAACGGTGGACACTGAAGCTTTCTTT.

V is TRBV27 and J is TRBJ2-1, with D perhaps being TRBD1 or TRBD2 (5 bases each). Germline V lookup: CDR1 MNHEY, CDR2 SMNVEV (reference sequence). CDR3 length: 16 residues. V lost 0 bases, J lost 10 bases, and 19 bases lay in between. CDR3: CASSLSSGTRVTEQFF. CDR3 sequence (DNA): TGTGCCAGCAGTTTATCTTCCGGGACCAGAGTAACGGAGCAGTTCTTC.

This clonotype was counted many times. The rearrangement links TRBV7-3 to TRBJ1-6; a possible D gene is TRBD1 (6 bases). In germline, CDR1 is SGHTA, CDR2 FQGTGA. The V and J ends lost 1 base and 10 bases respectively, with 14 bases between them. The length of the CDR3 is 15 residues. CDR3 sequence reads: CASSLIGRGFSPLHF. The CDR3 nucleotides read TGTGCCAGCAGCTTAATCGGTAGGGGGTTCTCACCCCTCCACTTT. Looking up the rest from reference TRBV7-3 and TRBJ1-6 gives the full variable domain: GAGVSQTPSNKVTEKGKYVELRCDPISGHTALYWYRQSLGQGPEFLIYFQGTGAADDSGLPNDRFFAVRPEGSVSTLKIQRTERGDSAVYLCASSLIGRGFSPLHFGNGTRLTVT.

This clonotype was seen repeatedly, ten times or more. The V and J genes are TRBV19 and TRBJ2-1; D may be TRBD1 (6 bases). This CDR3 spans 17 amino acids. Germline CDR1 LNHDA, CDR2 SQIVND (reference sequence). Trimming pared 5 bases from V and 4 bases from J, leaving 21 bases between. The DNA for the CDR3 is TGTGCCAGTAGTCCCAGTTTCGGAGCAGGGGAGTACAATGAGCAGTTCTTC. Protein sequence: CASSPSFGAGEYNEQFF.

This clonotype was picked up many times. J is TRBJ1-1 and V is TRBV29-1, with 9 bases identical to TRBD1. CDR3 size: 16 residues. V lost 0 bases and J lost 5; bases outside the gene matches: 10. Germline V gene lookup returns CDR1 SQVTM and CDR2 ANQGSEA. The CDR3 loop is CSVEDLEWDRVTEAFF. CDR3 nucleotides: TGCAGCGTTGAAGATCTCGAATGGGACAGGGTGACTGAAGCTTTCTTT.

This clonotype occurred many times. The CDR3 bases are TGTGCCAGCAGTTTTGCCAGGGACGTATCGTCCTATGGCTACACCTTC. This gives the protein CASSFARDVSSYGYTF. The chain couples TRBV27 to TRBJ1-2; tentative D call: TRBD1 (5 bases). Germline V gene data show CDR1 as MNHEY and CDR2 as SMNVEV (reference sequence). The CDR3 contains 16 residues. The V and J ends lost 3 bases and 4 bases respectively, with 18 bases between them.

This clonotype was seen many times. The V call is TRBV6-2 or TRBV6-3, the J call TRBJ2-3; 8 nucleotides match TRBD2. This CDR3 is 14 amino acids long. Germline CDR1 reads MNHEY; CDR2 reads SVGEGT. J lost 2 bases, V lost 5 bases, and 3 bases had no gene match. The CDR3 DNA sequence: TGTGCCAGCAGTAGCGGGAGCCCCACAGATACGCAGTATTTT. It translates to CASSSGSPTDTQYF.

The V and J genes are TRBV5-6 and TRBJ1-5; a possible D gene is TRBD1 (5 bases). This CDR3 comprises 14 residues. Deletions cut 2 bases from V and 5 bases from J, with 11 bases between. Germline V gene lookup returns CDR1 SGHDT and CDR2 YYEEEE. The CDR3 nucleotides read TGTGCCAGCAGCTTTTATGAAGGGGATCAGCCCCAGCATTTT. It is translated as CASSFYEGDQPQHF.

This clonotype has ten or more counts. CDR3 DNA sequence: TGCAGTGCTAGAGGACTAGCGGGGAGCAATGAGCAGTTCTTC. Its protein product is CSARGLAGSNEQFF. This rearrangement joins TRBV20-1 to TRBJ2-1, with 11 bases that match TRBD2. V gave up 1 base and J gave up 6 bases; unmatched junction bases: 2. The germline gives CDR1 DFQATT, CDR2 SNEGSKA (reference sequence). The CDR3 covers 14 residues.

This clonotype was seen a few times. In nucleotides, the CDR3 is TGCAGTGCTAGTCGGGGACTAGCGGGAGTCACAGATACGCAGTATTTT. As protein: CSASRGLAGVTDTQYF. The rearrangement joins TRBV20-1 to TRBJ2-3, with TRBD2 matching over 14 bases. Germline CDR1 DFQATT, CDR2 SNEGSKA (reference sequence). The CDR3 has 16 amino acids. The ends lost 3 bases at V and 2 bases at J; junction bases unmatched: 4.

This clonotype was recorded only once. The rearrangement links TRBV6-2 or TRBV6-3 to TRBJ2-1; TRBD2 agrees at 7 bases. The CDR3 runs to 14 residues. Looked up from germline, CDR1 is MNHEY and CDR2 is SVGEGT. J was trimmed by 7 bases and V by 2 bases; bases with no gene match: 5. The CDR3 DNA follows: TGTGCCAGCAGTTACGCGGGAGATCGGAATGAGCAGTTCTTC. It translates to CASSYAGDRNEQFF.

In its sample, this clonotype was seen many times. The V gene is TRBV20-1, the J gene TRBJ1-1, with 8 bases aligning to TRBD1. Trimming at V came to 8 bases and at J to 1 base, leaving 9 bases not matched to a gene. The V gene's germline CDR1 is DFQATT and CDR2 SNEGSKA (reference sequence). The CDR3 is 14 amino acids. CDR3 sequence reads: CSTPRTGSNTEAFF. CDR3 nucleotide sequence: TGCAGTACCCCCCGGACAGGGTCGAACACTGAAGCTTTCTTT.

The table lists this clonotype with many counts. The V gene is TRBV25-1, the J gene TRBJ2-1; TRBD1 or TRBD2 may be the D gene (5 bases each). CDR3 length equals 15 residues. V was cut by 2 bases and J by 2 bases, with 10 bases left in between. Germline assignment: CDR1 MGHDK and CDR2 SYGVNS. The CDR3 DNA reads TGTGCCAGCAGTGAAGAGGGGATGGCCTACAATGAGCAGTTCTTC. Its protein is CASSEEGMAYNEQFF. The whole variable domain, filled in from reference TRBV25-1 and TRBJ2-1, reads EADIYQTPRYLVIGTGKKITLECSQTMGHDKMYWYQQDPGMELHLIHYSYGVNSTEKGDLSSESTVSRIRTEHFPLTLESARPSHTSQYLCASSEEGMAYNEQFFGPGTRLTVL.

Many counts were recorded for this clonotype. The CDR3 loop is CASSLGGAGLDTQYF. CDR3 DNA sequence: TGTGCCAGCAGTTTAGGGGGGGCGGGACTAGATACGCAGTATTTT. The genes are TRBV27 and TRBJ2-3, with D possibly being TRBD2 (7 bases). The CDR3 runs to 15 residues. The V gene's germline CDR1 is MNHEY and CDR2 SMNVEV (reference sequence). Trimming pared 2 bases from V and 5 bases from J, leaving 14 bases between.

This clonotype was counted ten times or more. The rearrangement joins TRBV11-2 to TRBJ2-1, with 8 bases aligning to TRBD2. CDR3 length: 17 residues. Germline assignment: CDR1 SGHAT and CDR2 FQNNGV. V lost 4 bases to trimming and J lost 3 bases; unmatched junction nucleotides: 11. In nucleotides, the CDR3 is TGTGCCAGCAGCTCCCGGGGCACTAGCGGATTCTACAATGAGCAGTTCTTC. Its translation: CASSSRGTSGFYNEQFF.

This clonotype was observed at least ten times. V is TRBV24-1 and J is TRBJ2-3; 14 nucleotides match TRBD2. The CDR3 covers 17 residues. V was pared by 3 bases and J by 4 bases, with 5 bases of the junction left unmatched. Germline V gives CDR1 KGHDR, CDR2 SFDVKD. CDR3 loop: CATSDGGTSGRPDTQYF. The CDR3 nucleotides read TGTGCCACCAGTGATGGAGGGACTAGCGGGAGACCAGATACGCAGTATTTT.

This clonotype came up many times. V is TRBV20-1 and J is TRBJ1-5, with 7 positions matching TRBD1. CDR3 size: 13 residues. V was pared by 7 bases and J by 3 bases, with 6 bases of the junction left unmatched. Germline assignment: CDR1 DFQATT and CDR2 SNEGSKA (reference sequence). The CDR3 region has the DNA TGCAGTGTTGTACAGGGGTTCAATCAGCCCCAGCATTTT. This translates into CSVVQGFNQPQHF.

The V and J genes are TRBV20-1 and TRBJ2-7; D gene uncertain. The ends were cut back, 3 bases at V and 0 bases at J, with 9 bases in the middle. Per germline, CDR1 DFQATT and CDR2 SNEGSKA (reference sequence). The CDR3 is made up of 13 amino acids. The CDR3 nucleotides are TGCAGTGCTAGGCTTCTAAGCTCCTACGAGCAGTACTTC. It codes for CSARLLSSYEQYF.

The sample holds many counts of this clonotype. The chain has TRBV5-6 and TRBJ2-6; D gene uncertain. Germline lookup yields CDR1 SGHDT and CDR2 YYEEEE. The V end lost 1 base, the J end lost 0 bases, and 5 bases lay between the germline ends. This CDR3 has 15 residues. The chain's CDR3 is CASSLKSSGANVLTF. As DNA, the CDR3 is TGTGCCAGCAGCTTGAAGAGCTCTGGGGCCAACGTCCTGACTTTC.

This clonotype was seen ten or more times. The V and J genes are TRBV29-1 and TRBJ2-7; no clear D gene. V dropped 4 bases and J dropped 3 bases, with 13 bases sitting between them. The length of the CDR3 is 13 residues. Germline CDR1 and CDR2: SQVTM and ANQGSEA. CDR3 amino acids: CSVVGRVSYEQYF. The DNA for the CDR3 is TGCAGCGTTGTCGGACGGGTGAGCTACGAGCAGTACTTC.

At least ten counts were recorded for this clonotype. The DNA of the CDR3 is TGTGCCAGCAGTCTAAGGACAGGGCGGGACACCGGGGAGCTGTTTTTT. This encodes CASSLRTGRDTGELFF. This sequence joins TRBV12-3 or TRBV12-4 and TRBJ2-2, with 8 nucleotides matching TRBD1. The J segment lost 3 bases and the V segment lost 5 bases, leaving 8 bases of the junction unmatched. CDR3 length equals 16 residues.